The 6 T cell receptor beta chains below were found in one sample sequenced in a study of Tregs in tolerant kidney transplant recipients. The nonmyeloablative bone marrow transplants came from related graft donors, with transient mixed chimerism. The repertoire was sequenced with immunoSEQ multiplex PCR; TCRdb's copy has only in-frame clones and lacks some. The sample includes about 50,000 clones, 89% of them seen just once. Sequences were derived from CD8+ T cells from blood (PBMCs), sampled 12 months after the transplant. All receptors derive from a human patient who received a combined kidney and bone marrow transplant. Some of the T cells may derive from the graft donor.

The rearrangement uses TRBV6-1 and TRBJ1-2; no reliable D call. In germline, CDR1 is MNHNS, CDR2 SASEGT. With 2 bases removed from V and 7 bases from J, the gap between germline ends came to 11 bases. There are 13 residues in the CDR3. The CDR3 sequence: CASSEPQLFGYTF. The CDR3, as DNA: TGTGCCAGCAGTGAACCACAGTTATTTGGCTACACCTTC.

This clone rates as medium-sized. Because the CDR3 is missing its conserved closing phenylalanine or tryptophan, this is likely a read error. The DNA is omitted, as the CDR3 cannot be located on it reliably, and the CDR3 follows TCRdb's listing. The CDR3 region is CASSHTGKGVRL. V is TRBV5-1 and J is TRBJ2-7; the DNA was not compared with TRBD1, the D call given in the table. Inclusive of both ends, the CDR3 amounts to 12 amino acids. Germline CDR1 reads SGHRS; CDR2 reads YFSETQ.

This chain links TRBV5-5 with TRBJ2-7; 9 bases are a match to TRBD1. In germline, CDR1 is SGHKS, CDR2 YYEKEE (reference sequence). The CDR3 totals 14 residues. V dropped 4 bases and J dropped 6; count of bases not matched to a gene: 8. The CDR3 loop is CASSPGTGFSEQYF. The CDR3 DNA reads TGTGCCAGCAGCCCCGGGACAGGGTTCTCCGAGCAGTACTTC.

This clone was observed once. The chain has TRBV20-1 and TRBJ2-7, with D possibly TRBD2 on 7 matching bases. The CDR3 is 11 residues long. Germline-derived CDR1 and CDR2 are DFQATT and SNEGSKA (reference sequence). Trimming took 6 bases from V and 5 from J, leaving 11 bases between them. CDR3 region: CSAWGGHEQYF. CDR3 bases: TGCAGTGCATGGGGGGGCCACGAGCAGTACTTC.

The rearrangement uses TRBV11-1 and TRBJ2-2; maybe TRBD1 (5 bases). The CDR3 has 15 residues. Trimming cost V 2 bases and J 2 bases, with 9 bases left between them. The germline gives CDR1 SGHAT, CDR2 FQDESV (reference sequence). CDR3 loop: CASSLWQGNTGELFF. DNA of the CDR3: TGTGCCAGCAGCTTATGGCAGGGAAACACCGGGGAGCTGTTTTTT.

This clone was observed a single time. In nucleotides, the CDR3 is TGTGCCAGCAGCGTCAGGGCGGCAGGGCCTTTTACCTACGAGCAGTACTTC. This codes for CASSVRAAGPFTYEQYF. The chain links TRBV9 to TRBJ2-7; D perhaps matches TRBD1 (5 bases). V was cut by 2 bases and J by 2 bases, with 20 bases left in between. In germline, CDR1 is SGDLS, CDR2 YYNGEE. CDR3 length: 17 amino acids.